The present T cell receptor (beta chain) was sequenced within a study of OX40 agonist ivuxolimab in advanced cancers. Sequenced by immunoSEQ multiplex PCR; TCRdb stores in-frame clones only, minus some. The table shows fewer than 100,000 clones, with approximately 86% occurring only once. The sequence came from an adult with an advanced solid tumor such as melanoma, head and neck, liver or kidney cancer. Sequencing was performed on CD4+ or CD8+ T cells sorted from blood, taken in a trial of the OX40 agonist ivuxolimab.

CDR3 protein: CASSRESGGGLSSNTQYF. The CDR3 DNA follows: TGTGCCAGCAGCCGAGAAAGCGGGGGGGGCCTTTCTTCAAATACGCAGTATTTT. V gene TRBV7-2 combines with J gene TRBJ2-3, with 10 positions matching TRBD2. Germline V CDR1 and CDR2: SGHTA, FQGNSA. V was clipped by 5 bases and J by 7 bases; unmatched bases: 18. This CDR3 has 18 residues.